The sequence of this T cell receptor beta chain was determined in a study of human T cells and chemical hapten exposure. Using its own MiXCR run on the RACE reads, TCRdb lists one record per CDR3 protein. The sample contains tens of thousands of distinct CDR3 sequences, around 10% of which appear only once. Whole-study results and caveats: PT1 expanded TCR counts and patch test score correlated positively. Expanded TCRs clustered into significantly more large CDR3 similarity groups than controls, the analysis revealed.

This sample's time point: patch test 1, 2 weeks after DPC sensitization. The treatment here: therapeutic diphenylcyclopropenone sensitization with weekly scalp DPC. This clonotype was counted only a few times. Antigen specificity is unknown. Germline values: CDR1 MDHEN, CDR2 SYDVKM. The CDR3 covers 16 residues. Trimming removed 5 bases from V and 6 bases from J; junction bases left unmatched: 15. The rearrangement joins TRBV28 to TRBJ2-5; TRBD2 matches at 7 bases. The sample consisted of whole blood, taken in connection with sensitization to the hapten diphenylcyclopropenone (DPC). This TCR came from a woman aged 45-59 years with alopecia areata. Some clones in this sample may be carry-over from other donors' samples. CDR3 nucleotide sequence: TGTGCCAGCAGTCCGAATGTTGGCGGGAGTCTACAGACCCAGTACTTC. It specifies CASSPNVGGSLQTQYF.